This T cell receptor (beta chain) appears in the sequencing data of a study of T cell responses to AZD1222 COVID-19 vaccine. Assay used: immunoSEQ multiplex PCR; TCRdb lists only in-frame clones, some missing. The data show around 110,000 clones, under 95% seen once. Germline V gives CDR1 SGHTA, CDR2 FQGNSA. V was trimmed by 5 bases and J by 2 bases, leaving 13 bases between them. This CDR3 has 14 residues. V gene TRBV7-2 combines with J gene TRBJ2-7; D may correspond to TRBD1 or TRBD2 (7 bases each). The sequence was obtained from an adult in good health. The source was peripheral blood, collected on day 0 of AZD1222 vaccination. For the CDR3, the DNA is TGTGCCAGCAGCCCTCAGGGGGGGGCCTACGAGCAGTACTTC. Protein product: CASSPQGGAYEQYF.